Listed here are 9 T cell receptor beta chains from one sample, sequenced in a study of CD8 T cell repertoires and HIV-1 epitope variants. Assay used: immunoSEQ multiplex PCR; TCRdb lists only in-frame clones, some missing. Here the sample spans about 95,000 clones, 70% to 75% being singletons. Sequences were obtained from uncultured baseline CD8+ T cells from peripheral blood mononuclear cells (PBMCs). The receptors come from a male donor with HIV.

This chain connects TRBV6-1 to TRBJ2-7; D ambiguous. CDR3 length equals 12 residues. The germline V gene encodes CDR1 MNHNS and CDR2 SASEGT. The V gene lost 7 bases and the J gene lost 3 bases, with 10 bases spanning the gap. The CDR3 loop is CASTLLYYEQYF. The CDR3 DNA reads TGTGCCAGCACTCTACTGTACTACGAGCAGTACTTC.

This rearrangement joins TRBV7-3 to TRBJ2-3; 8 nucleotides line up with TRBD1. V shed 4 bases, J shed 10 bases, and the junction held 7 bases outside the gene matches. CDR3 length equals 13 residues. The V gene's germline CDR1 is SGHTA and CDR2 FQGTGA. CDR3 amino acids: CASSSDRDNSQYF. The CDR3 region has the DNA TGTGCCAGCAGCTCGGACAGGGACAATTCGCAGTATTTT. The variable domain in full, with the rest retrieved from reference TRBV7-3 and TRBJ2-3, is GAGVSQTPSNKVTEKGKYVELRCDPISGHTALYWYRQSLGQGPEFLIYFQGTGAADDSGLPNDRFFAVRPEGSVSTLKIQRTERGDSAVYLCASSSDRDNSQYFGPGTRLTVL.

The chain uses TRBV4-1 and TRBJ2-1, with 12 positions matching TRBD2. The CDR3 spans 20 residues. J gave up 3 bases and V 0 bases, and 12 bases lay outside the gene matches. Germline loops: CDR1 MGHRA, CDR2 YSYEKL. CDR3 in amino acids: CASSQDRRLAGVSHYNEQFF. In DNA, the CDR3 is TGCGCCAGCAGCCAAGATCGGAGACTAGCGGGAGTATCCCACTACAATGAGCAGTTCTTC.

This clone was seen only a few times. The chain uses TRBV10-2 and TRBJ1-2; D might be TRBD1 (5 bases). There are 14 residues in the CDR3. The V gene's germline CDR1 is WSHSY and CDR2 SAAADI. Trimming pared 0 bases from V and 3 bases from J, leaving 8 bases between. CDR3 region: CASSESGRDYGYTF. CDR3 nucleotide sequence: TGCGCCAGCAGTGAGTCTGGCAGGGACTATGGCTACACCTTC.

The chain carries TRBV28 and TRBJ2-3, with 7 positions matching TRBD1. Per the germline V gene, CDR1 is MDHEN and CDR2 is SYDVKM. The CDR3 contains 16 residues. V dropped 3 bases and J dropped 2; count of bases not matched to a gene: 8. CDR3 bases: TGTGCCAGCAGTTTGCTCGGACAGGCTCTCACAGATACGCAGTATTTT. It is translated as CASSLLGQALTDTQYF.

The V call is TRBV13, the J call TRBJ2-7, with 8 bases that match TRBD2. CDR3 size: 14 residues. Germline CDR1 and CDR2: PRHDT and FYEKMQ (reference sequence). Trimming took 1 base from V and 1 from J; bases not matched to a gene: 0. The CDR3 sequence is CASSLAGGSYEQYF. The CDR3 nucleotides are TGTGCCAGCAGCTTAGCGGGAGGGTCCTACGAGCAGTACTTC.

This clone was counted at least ten times. CDR3 residues: CASGLQTGEVLGTDTQYF. In DNA, the CDR3 is TGTGCTAGTGGTTTGCAGACAGGGGAAGTTTTGGGCACAGATACGCAGTATTTT. The chain recombines TRBV12-5 with TRBJ2-3; the match to TRBD1 covers 8 bases. Per germline, CDR1 LGHNT and CDR2 FRNRAP. The CDR3 sequence is 18 residues long. V shed 2 bases and J 1 base; nucleotides not matched to a gene: 11. Combining the CDR3 with reference TRBV12-5 and TRBJ2-3 gives the whole variable domain DARVTQTPRHKVTEMGQEVTMRCQPILGHNTVFWYRQTMMQGLELLAYFRNRAPLDDSGMPKDRFSAEMPDATLATLKIQPSEPRDSAVYFCASGLQTGEVLGTDTQYFGPGTRLTVL.

V gene TRBV7-2 combines with J gene TRBJ1-1; a possible D gene is TRBD1 (6 bases). CDR3 length: 14 amino acids. V gave up 0 bases and J gave up 5 bases, with 10 bases separating them. CDR1 is SGHTA, CDR2 FQGNSA, per germline. The DNA for the CDR3 is TGTGCCAGCAGCTTAGCGGGGGGCCGGACTGAAGCTTTCTTT. Protein: CASSLAGGRTEAFF.

The rearrangement uses TRBV4-2 and TRBJ2-5, with 11 positions matching TRBD2. Unmatched junction bases numbered 12, after V lost 0 bases and J lost 3 bases. Germline V gives CDR1 LGHNA, CDR2 YNFKEQ. This CDR3 has 19 amino acids. CDR3 coding DNA: TGTGCCAGCAGCCAAGAGCTGGGACTAGCGGTCCCTCAAGAAGAGACCCAGTACTTC. Residues: CASSQELGLAVPQEETQYF.